This section outlines one T cell receptor (beta chain) sequence together with its context. Its antigen remains unknown. Other DNA sequences in this specimen translate into the identical CDR3. The CDR3 runs 11 residues. The germline gives CDR1 SGHDT, CDR2 YYEEEE. With 0 bases removed from V and 10 bases from J, the gap between germline ends came to 5 bases. This entry comes from a study of shared clonotypes between healthy human individuals. Several immunoSEQ plates held equal portions of the genomic DNA taken from each subset. The repertoire was sequenced with immunoSEQ multiplex PCR; TCRdb's copy has only in-frame clones and lacks some. This sample has hundreds of thousands of clones, with about 95% found just once. Study-level results: Among non-shared clonotypes, generation probabilities were lower than among those shared by all four donors. Rarefaction showed that sequencing of sorted subsets was incomplete (despite large depth). Clonotype sharing across a few donors was observed for 5% to 6.5% of naive CD4 clonotypes.

It was CD45RO-negative cells, positively selected for CCR7, that made up naive CD8 cells, with terminally differentiated effector memory CD45RA+ cells excluded. Sequencing input: naive CD8+ T cells sorted from blood. The receptor's source is a young woman in good health. This chain links TRBV5-6 with TRBJ2-1, with D unclear. DNA for the CDR3: TGTGCCAGCAGCTTGGTCGGGGAGCAGTTCTTC. Translating it yields CASSLVGEQFF. Full variable domain (remainder filled in from reference TRBV5-6 and TRBJ2-1): DAGVTQSPTHLIKTRGQQVTLRCSPKSGHDTVSWYQQALGQGPQFIFQYYEEEERQRGNFPDRFSGHQFPNYSSELNVNALLLGDSALYLCASSLVGEQFFGPGTRLTVL.